This T cell receptor beta chain was sequenced during a study of T cells in Graves' hyperthyroidism and ophthalmopathy. General study points: Ophthalmopathy was predicted by the model a median of roughly 6 months ahead of onset.

Germline V gene data show CDR1 as DFQATT and CDR2 as SNEGSKA (reference sequence). The trim removed 6 bases at V and 5 bases at J, leaving 8 bases unmatched. This CDR3 spans 14 amino acids. TCR beta CDR3 sequences were amplified from RNA transcripts. First-round RT-PCR targeting the TCR CDR3 was performed with the HTBI primer set. TCRdb re-derived calls from the multiplex PCR reads in MiXCR, one entry per CDR3 protein. The sample consists of over 650,000 distinct CDR3 sequences, 16% of them appearing once. This clonotype was observed at least ten times. The antigen is unknown. The source of this sequence is a man between 18 and 29 years old with Graves' hyperthyroidism. The sample taken for sequencing was blood. V is TRBV20-1 and J is TRBJ2-1, with TRBD2 identical over 9 bases. The CDR3 reads CSARGQREDNEQFF. CDR3 DNA: TGCAGTGCCCGAGGCCAGCGGGAGGACAATGAGCAGTTCTTC.